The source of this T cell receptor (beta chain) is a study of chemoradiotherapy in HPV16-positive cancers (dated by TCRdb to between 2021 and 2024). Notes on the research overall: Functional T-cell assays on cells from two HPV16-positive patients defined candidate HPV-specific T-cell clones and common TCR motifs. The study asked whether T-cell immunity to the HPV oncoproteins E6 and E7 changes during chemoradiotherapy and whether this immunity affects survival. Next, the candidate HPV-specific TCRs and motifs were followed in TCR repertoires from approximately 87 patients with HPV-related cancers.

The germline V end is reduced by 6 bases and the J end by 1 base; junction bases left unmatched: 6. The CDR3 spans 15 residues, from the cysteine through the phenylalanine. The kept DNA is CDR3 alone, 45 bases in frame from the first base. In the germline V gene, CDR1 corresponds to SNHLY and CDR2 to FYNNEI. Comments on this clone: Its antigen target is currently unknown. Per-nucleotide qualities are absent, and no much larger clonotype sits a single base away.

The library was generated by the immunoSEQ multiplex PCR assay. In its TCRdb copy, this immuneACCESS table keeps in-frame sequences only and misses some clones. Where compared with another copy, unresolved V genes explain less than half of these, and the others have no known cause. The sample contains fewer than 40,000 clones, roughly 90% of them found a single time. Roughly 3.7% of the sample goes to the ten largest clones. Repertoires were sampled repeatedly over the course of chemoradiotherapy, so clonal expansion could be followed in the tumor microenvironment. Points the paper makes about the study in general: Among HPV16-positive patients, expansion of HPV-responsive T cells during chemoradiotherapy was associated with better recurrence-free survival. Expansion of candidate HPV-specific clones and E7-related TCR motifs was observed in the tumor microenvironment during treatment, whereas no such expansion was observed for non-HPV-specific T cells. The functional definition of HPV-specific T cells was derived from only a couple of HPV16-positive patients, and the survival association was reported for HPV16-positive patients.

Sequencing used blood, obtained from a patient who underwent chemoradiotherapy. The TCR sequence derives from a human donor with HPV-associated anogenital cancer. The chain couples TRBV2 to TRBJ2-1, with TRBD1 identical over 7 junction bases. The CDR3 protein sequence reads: CASSRGGQSYNEQFF. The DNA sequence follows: TGTGCCAGCAGCCGTGGGGGACAGTCCTACAATGAGCAGTTCTTC.